This TCR beta chain was sequenced for a study of human T cells and chemical hapten exposure. There are a few counts of this clonotype. TCRdb redid the calling of the RACE reads with MiXCR, one entry per CDR3 protein. The repertoire includes about 82,000 distinct CDR3 sequences, about 9% of them detected once, and roughly 1.4% sits in the top ten. Sample time point: healthy volunteer bleed at 6 weeks. From whole blood left unfractionated, total RNA was extracted. Germline lookup yields CDR1 MNHEY and CDR2 SVGEGT. This CDR3 has 15 amino acids. V was pared by 2 bases and J by 2 bases, with 6 bases of the junction left unmatched.

The TCR originated in a male donor in good health. Some clones in this sample may be carry-over from other donors' samples. Sequencing was carried out using whole blood. The chain has TRBV6-2 or TRBV6-3 and TRBJ2-7, with 7 bases matching TRBD1. Here the CDR3 reads CASSYGRDSTYEQYF. DNA of the CDR3: TGTGCCAGCAGTTACGGCCGGGACAGTACCTACGAGCAGTACTTC.